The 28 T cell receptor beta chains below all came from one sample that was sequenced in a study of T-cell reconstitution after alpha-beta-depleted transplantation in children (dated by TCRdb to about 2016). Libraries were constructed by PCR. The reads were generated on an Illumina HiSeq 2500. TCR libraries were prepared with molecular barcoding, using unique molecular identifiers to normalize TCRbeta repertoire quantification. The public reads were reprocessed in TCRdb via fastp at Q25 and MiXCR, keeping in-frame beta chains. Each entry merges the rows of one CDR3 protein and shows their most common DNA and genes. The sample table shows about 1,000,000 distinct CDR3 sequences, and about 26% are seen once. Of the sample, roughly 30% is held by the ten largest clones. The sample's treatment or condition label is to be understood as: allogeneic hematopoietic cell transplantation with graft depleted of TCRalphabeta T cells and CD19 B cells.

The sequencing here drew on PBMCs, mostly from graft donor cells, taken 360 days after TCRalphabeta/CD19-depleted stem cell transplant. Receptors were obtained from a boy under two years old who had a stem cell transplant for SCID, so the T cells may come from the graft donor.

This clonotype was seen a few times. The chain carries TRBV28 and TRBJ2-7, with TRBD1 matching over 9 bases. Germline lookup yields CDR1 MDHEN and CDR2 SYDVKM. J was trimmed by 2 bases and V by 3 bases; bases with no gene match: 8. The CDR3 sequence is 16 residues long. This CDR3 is CASSFAGTGRPYEQYF. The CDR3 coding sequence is TGTGCCAGCAGTTTTGCCGGGACAGGGCGTCCCTACGAGCAGTACTTC.

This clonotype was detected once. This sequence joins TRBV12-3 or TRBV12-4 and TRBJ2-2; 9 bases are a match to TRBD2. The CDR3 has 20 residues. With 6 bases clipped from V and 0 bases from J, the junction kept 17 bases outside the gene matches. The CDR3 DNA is TGTGCCAGCAGGGGGTTCGTAGCGGGGGAGATTATTGCGAACACCGGGGAGCTGTTTTTT. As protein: CASRGFVAGEIIANTGELFF.

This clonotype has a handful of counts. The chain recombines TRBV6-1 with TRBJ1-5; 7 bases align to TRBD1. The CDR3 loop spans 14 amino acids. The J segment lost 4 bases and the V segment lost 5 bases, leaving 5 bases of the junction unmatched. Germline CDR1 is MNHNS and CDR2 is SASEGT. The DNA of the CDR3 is TGTGCCAGCAGTCGCCGGGACAGTAATCAGCCCCAGCATTTT. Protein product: CASSRRDSNQPQHF.

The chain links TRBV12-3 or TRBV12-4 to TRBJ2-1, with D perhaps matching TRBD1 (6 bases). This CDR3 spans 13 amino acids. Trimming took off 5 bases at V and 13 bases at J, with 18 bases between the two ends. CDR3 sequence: CASSLGGSGVQFF. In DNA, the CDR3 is TGTGCCAGCAGTCTAGGGGGTTCTGGGGTACAGTTCTTC.

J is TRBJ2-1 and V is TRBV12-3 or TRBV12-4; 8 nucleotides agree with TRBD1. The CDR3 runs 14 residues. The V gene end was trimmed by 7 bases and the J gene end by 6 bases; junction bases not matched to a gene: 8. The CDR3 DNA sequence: TGTGCCAGCACCCAGGGGGCTAGCCTCAATGAGCAGTTCTTC. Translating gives CASTQGASLNEQFF.

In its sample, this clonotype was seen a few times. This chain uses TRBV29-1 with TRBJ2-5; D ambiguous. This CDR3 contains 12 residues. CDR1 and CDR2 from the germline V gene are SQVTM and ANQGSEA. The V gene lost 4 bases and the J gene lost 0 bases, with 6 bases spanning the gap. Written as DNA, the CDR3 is TGCAGCGTTGTTTGGAACCAAGAGACCCAGTACTTC. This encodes CSVVWNQETQYF.

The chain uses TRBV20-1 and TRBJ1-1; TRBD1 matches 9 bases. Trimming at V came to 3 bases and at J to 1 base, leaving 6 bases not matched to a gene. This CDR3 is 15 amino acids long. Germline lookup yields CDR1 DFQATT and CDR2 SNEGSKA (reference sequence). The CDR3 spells CSASATGGRNTEAFF. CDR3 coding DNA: TGCAGTGCTAGTGCCACAGGGGGCAGGAACACTGAAGCTTTCTTT.

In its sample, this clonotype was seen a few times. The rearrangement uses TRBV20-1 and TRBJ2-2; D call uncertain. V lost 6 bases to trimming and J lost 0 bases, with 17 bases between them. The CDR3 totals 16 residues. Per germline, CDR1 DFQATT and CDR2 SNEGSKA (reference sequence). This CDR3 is CSATTRKNTNTGELFF. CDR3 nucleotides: TGCAGTGCCACCACGAGGAAGAATACGAACACCGGGGAGCTGTTTTTT.

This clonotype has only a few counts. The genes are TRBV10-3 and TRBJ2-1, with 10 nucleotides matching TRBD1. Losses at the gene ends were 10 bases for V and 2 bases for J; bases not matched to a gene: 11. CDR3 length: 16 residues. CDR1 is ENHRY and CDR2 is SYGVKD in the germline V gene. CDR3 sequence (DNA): TGTGCCACAGGGACAGGGGAATTTGAGGCCTACAATGAGCAGTTCTTC. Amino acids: CATGTGEFEAYNEQFF.

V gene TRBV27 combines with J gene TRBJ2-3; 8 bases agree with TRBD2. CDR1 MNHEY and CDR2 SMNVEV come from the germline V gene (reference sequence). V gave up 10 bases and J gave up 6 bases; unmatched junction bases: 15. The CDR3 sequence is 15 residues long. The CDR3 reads CATTNLAGRQDTQYF. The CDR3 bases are TGTGCCACCACTAACCTAGCGGGCCGGCAGGATACGCAGTATTTT.

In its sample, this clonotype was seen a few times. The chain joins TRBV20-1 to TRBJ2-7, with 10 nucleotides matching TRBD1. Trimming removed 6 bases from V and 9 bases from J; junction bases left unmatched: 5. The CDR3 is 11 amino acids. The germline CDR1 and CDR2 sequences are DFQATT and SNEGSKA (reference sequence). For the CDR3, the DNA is TGCAGTGCACGGAGGACAGGGGGGCAGTACTTC. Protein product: CSARRTGGQYF.

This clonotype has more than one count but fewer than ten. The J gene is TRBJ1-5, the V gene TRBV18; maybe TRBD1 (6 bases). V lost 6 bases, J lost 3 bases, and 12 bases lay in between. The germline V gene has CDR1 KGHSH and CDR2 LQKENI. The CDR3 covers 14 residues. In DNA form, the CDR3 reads TGTGCCAGCTCCCTAGACAGGAACAATCAGCCCCAGCATTTT. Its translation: CASSLDRNNQPQHF.

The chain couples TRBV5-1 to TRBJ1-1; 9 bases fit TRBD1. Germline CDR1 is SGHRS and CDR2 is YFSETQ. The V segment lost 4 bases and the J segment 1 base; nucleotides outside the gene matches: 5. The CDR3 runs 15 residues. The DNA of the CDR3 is TGCGCCAGCAGCCACCTGGACAGGGGGAACACTGAAGCTTTCTTT. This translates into CASSHLDRGNTEAFF.

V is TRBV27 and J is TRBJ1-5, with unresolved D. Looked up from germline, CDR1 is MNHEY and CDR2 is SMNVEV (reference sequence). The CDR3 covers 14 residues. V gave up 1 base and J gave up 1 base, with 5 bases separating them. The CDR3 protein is CASSLFQSNQPQHF. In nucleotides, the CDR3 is TGTGCCAGCAGTTTATTCCAGAGCAATCAGCCCCAGCATTTT.

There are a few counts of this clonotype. The CDR3 bases are TGTGCCAGCAGTGGGGCTGTAGGATTCCGACGGTATGAGCAGTTCTTC. Encoded protein: CASSGAVGFRRYEQFF. The chain couples TRBV28 to TRBJ2-1; possibly TRBD1 for D (5 bases). Germline V gene sequence: CDR1 MDHEN, CDR2 SYDVKM. The CDR3 extends over 16 amino acids. Trimming took off 5 bases at V and 8 bases at J, with 22 bases between the two ends.

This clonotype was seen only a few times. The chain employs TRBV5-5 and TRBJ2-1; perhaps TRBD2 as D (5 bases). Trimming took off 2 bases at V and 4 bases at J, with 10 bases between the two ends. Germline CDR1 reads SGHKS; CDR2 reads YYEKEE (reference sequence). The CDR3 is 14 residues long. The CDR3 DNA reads TGTGCCAGCAGCTTCGGACTGGCGTACAATGAGCAGTTCTTC. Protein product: CASSFGLAYNEQFF.

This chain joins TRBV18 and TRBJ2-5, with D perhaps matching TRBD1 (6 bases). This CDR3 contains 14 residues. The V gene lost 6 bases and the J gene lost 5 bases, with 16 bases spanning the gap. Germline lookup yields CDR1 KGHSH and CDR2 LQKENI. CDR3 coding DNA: TGTGCCAGCTCCCTAGGACAGCCGGGGGAGACCCAGTACTTC. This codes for CASSLGQPGETQYF. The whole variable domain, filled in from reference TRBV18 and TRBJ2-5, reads NAGVMQNPRHLVRRRGQEARLRCSPMKGHSHVYWYRQLPEEGLKFMVYLQKENIIDESGMPKERFSAEFPKEGPSILRIQQVVRGDSAAYFCASSLGQPGETQYFGPGTRLLVL.

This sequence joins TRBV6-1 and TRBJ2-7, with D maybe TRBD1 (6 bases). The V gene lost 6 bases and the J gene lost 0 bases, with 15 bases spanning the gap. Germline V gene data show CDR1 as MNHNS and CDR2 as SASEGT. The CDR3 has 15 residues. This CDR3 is CASRLKTGNSYEQYF. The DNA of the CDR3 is TGTGCCAGCAGACTCAAAACAGGGAACTCCTACGAGCAGTACTTC.

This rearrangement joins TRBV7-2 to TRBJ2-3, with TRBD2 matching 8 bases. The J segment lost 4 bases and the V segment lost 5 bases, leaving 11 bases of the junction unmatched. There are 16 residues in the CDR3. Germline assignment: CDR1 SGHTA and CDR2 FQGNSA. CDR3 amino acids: CASSIRLAGRADTQYF. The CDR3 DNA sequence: TGTGCCAGCAGCATAAGATTAGCGGGGAGGGCAGATACGCAGTATTTT. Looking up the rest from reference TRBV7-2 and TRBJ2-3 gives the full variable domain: GAGVSQSPSNKVTEKGKDVELRCDPISGHTALYWYRQSLGQGLEFLIYFQGNSAPDKSGLPSDRFSAERTGGSVSTLTIQRTQQEDSAVYLCASSIRLAGRADTQYFGPGTRLTVL.

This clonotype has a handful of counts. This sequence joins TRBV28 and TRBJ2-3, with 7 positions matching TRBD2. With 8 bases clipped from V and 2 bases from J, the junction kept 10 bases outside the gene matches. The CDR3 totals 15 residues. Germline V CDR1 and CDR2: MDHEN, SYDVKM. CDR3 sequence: CASSSPGGSTDTQYF. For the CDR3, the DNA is TGTGCCAGCTCTTCCCCCGGGGGGTCCACAGATACGCAGTATTTT. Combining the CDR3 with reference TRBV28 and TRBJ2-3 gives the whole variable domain DVKVTQSSRYLVKRTGEKVFLECVQDMDHENMFWYRQDPGLGLRLIYFSYDVKMKEKGDIPEGYSVSREKKERFSLILESASTNQTSMYLCASSSPGGSTDTQYFGPGTRLTVL.

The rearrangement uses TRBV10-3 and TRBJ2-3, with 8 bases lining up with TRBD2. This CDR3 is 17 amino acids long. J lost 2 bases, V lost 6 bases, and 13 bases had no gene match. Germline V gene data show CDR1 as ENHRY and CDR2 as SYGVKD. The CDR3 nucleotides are TGTGCCATCAGGGGGCTAAGCGGGGGAGAACTCACAGATACGCAGTATTTT. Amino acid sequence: CAIRGLSGGELTDTQYF.

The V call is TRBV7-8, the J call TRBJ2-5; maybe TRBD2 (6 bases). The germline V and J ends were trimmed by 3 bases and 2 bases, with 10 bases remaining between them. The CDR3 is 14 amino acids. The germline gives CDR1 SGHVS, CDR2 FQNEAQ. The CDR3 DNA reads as TGTGCCAGCAGCTTCGGGAGCGCGCAAGAGACCCAGTACTTC. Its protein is CASSFGSAQETQYF.

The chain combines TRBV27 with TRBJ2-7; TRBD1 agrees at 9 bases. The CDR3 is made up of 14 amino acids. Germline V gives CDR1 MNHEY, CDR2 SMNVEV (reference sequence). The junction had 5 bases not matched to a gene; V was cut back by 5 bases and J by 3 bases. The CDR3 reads CASSKTGGGYEQYF. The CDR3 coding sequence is TGTGCCAGCAGTAAGACAGGGGGAGGCTACGAGCAGTACTTC.

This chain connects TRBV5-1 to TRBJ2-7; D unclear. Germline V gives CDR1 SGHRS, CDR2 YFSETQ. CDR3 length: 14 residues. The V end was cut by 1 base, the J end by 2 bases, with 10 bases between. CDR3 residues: CASSLTTAAYEQYF. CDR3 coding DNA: TGCGCCAGCAGCTTGACCACAGCTGCCTACGAGCAGTACTTC.

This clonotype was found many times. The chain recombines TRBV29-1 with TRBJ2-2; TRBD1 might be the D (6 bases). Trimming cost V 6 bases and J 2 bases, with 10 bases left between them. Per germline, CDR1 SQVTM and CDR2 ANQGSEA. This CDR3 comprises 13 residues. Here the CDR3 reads CSVSGTNTGELFF. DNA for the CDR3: TGCAGCGTATCCGGGACAAACACCGGGGAGCTGTTTTTT.

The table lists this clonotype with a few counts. In nucleotides, the CDR3 is TGCGCCAGCAGCCACCCACCGAACCGGGACAGGCGGAACACCGGGGAGCTGTTTTTT. This translates into CASSHPPNRDRRNTGELFF. The chain is built from TRBV4-1 and TRBJ2-2, with TRBD1 matching over 8 bases. CDR3 length: 19 amino acids. After removal of 3 bases from V and 1 base from J, the junction contained 13 bases not matched to a gene. The germline V gene has CDR1 MGHRA and CDR2 YSYEKL.

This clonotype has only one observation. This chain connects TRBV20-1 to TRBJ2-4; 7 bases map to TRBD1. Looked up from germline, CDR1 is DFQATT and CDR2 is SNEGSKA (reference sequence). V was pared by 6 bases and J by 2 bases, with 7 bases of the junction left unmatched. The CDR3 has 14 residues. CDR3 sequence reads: CSAPRGSPKNIQYF. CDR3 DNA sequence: TGCAGTGCCCCCAGGGGGTCCCCCAAAAACATTCAGTACTTC.

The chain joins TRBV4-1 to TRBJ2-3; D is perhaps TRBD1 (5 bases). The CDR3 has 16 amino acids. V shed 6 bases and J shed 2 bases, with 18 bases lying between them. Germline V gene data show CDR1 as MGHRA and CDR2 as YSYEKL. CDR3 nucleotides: TGCGCCAGCAGACCGACAGCCTTACTTTCCACAGATACGCAGTATTTT. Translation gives CASRPTALLSTDTQYF.